Listed below are T cell receptor beta chains from one sample, sequenced in a study of blood T cell repertoires in COVID-19. Only in-frame clones appear in the TCRdb table, and some are missing; sequencing was by immunoSEQ multiplex PCR. The data contain about 220,000 clones, 83% of them singletons. The sequencing sample was made of PBMCs or T cells enriched from blood (not recorded which). Receptors originate from a woman aged 50 to 60 who had been exposed to COVID-19. CDR3s include the opening cysteine and the closing phenylalanine or tryptophan. A D gene is named only where the DNA matches it firmly. The listing skips clone size in some rows; elsewhere it reads once, few, many or a size class.

D	size	V	J	CDR3	DNA
-	-	TRBV7-6	TRBJ2-5	CASSLMQGISETQYF	TGTGCCAGCAGCTTAATGCAGGGGATCTCAGAGACCCAGTACTTC
TRBD1	few	TRBV12-5	TRBJ2-3	CASGLGTGKTDTQYF	TGTGCTAGTGGTTTGGGGACAGGGAAAACAGATACGCAGTATTTT
-	-	TRBV11-2	TRBJ2-7	CASSPIRGSSALYEQYF	TGTGCCAGCAGCCCCATTAGGGGTAGTTCCGCTTTATACGAGCAGTACTTC
TRBD1	-	TRBV2	TRBJ1-3	CASGEIQGRFKYF	TGTGCCAGCGGGGAAATACAGGGGCGCTTTAAATATTTT
-	-	TRBV10-3	TRBJ1-6	CATFAGDSPLHF	TGTGCCACCTTTGCCGGGGATTCACCCCTCCACTTT
-	few	TRBV19	TRBJ1-2	CASSRVVGGVGYGYTF	TGTGCCAGTAGCCGGGTGGTAGGGGGTGTGGGCTATGGCTACACCTTC
-	-	TRBV28	TRBJ1-1	CASTLGGLGTEAFF	TGTGCCAGCACCCTGGGAGGGTTGGGCACTGAAGCTTTCTTT
-	-	TRBV14	TRBJ2-7	CASSQSLIDEQYF	TGTGCCAGCAGCCAATCTTTGATAGACGAGCAGTACTTC
TRBD2	-	TRBV9	TRBJ2-1	CASSVGGGNNNEQFF	TGTGCCAGCAGCGTTGGCGGGGGGAACAACAATGAGCAGTTCTTC
-	-	TRBV4-2	TRBJ2-5	CASSRPGGSQETQYF	TGTGCCAGCAGCCGCCCCGGCGGCTCTCAAGAGACCCAGTACTTC
TRBD1	-	TRBV7-9	TRBJ2-2	CASSLGQGVNTGELFF	TGTGCCAGCAGCTTAGGACAGGGAGTGAACACCGGGGAGCTGTTTTTT